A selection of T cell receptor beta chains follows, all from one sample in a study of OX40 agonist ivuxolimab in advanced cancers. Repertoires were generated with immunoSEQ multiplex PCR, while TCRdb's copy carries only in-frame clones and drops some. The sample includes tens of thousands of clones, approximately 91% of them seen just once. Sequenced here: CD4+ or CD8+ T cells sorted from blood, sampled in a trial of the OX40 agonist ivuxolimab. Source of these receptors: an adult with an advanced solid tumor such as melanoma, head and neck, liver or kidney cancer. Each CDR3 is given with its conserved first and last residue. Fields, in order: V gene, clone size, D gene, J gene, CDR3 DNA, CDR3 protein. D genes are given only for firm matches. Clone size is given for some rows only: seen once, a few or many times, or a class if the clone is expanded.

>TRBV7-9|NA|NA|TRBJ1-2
TGTGCCAGCAGCTTAGGGGAAGGTGGCTACACCTTC
CASSLGEGGYTF
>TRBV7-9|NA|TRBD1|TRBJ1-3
TGTGCCAGCAGCTTAAATGTGGGACAGGGTCCAGGAAACACCATATATTTT
CASSLNVGQGPGNTIYF
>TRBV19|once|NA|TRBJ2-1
TGTGCCAGTAGTATCCGTCAACAGTACAATGAGCAGTTCTTC
CASSIRQQYNEQFF
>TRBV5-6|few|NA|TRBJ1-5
TGTGCCAGCAGCTTTTTGGACGGGCAGGGTGATCAGCCCCAGCATTTT
CASSFLDGQGDQPQHF
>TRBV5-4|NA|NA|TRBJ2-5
TGTGCCAGCAGCATTCTTAAGACAGGACAAGAGACCCAGTACTTC
CASSILKTGQETQYF
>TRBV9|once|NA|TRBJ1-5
TGTGCCAGCAGCGTAGGGGATTTAAGTCAGCCCCAGCATTTT
CASSVGDLSQPQHF
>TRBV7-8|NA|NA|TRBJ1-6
TGTGCCAGCAGCTGGGAAGGAGGGGAAACCTATAATTCACCCCTCCACTTT
CASSWEGGETYNSPLHF
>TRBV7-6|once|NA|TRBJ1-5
TGTGCCAGCAGCTTAGAGGCAGACAATCAGCCCCAGCATTTT
CASSLEADNQPQHF
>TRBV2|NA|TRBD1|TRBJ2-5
TGTGCTGTCGCTGGACAGGGGGTCGGAGAGACCCAGTACTTC
CAVAGQGVGETQYF
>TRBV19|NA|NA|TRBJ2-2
TGTGCCAGTAGTATTGTCAGATCCCCCAAAGGCGGGGAGCTGTTTTTT
CASSIVRSPKGGELFF
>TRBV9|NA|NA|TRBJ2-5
TGTGCCAGCAGCGTAGAACCAGGAGGGGAGACCCAGTACTTC
CASSVEPGGETQYF
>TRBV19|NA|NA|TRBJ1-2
TGTGCCAGTAATCCGGAAGGTAACTATGGCTACACCTTC
CASNPEGNYGYTF
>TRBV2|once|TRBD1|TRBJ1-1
TGTGCCAGCAGTGTCCAGGGGGCGACTGAAGCTTTCTTT
CASSVQGATEAFF
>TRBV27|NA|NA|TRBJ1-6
TGTGCCAGCAGTTTAAGCACTAGGGCCTATAATTCACCCCTCCACTTT
CASSLSTRAYNSPLHF
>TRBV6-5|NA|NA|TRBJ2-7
TGTGCCAGCAGCAGGACAGTCTACGAGCAGTACTTC
CASSRTVYEQYF
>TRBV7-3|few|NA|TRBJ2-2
TGTGCCAGCACGGGGGAAGACACCGGGGAGCTGTTTTTT
CASTGEDTGELFF
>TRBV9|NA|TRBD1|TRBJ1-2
TGTGCCAGCAGCGTCCAACAGGGGGACTATGGCTACACCTTC
CASSVQQGDYGYTF
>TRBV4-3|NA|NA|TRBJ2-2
TGCGCCAGCAGCCAAGATCCGGTAACAACCGGGGAGCTGTTTTTT
CASSQDPVTTGELFF
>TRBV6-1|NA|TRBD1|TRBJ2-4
TGTGCCAGCAGTGAAGCAACCGGCAGGGGGCCGCTTTGGGAAGCCAAAAACATTCAGTACTTC
CASSEATGRGPLWEAKNIQYF
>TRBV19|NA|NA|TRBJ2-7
TGTGCCAGTAGTCCCGGCTACGAGCAGTACTTC
CASSPGYEQYF
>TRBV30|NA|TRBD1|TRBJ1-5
TGTGCCTGGAGTGTCGGGACAGGTAATCAGCCCCAGCATTTT
CAWSVGTGNQPQHF
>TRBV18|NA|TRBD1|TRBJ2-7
TGTGCCAGCTCACAAACTAACGAACAGGGGGGCGAGCAGTACTTC
CASSQTNEQGGEQYF
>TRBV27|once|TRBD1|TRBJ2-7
TGTGCCAGCAGTTTAGGCGCCCCTGGGACAGGTCAATACGAGCAGTACTTC
CASSLGAPGTGQYEQYF
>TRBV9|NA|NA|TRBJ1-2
TGTGCCAGCGGAGAATCTTTAGACGCTAACTATGGCTACACCTTC
CASGESLDANYGYTF
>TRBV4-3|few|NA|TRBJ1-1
TGCGCCAGCAGCCAAGATCAGCCGGGGGCGTTTGAAGCTTTCTTT
CASSQDQPGAFEAFF
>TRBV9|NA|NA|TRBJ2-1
TGTGCCAGCAGCTTCCTAAGCAATGAGTTGTTCTTC
CASSFLSNELFF
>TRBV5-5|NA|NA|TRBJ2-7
TGTGCCAGCAGCTTGGGGAAGAGCTCCTACGAGCAGTACTTC
CASSLGKSSYEQYF
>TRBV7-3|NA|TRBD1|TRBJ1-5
TGTGCCAGCAGCTGGACAGGGGTGAGTCAGCCCCAGCATTTT
CASSWTGVSQPQHF
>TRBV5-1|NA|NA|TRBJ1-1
TGCGCCAGCAGCTTGGCGTGGGCCAATGGAGACACTGAAGCTTTCTTT
CASSLAWANGDTEAFF
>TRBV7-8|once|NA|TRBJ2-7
TGTGCCAGCAGCTTAGAGGTTGTGACAGGATTTCGCGAGCAGTACTTC
CASSLEVVTGFREQYF
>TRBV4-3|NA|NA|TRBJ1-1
TGCGCCAGCAGCCAAGAGGACAGAAGGAACACTGAAGCTTTCTTT
CASSQEDRRNTEAFF
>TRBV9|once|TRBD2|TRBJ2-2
TGTGCCAGCAGCGCCGGGGGGGGCACCGGGGAGCTGTTTTTT
CASSAGGGTGELFF
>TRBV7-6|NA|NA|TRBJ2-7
TGTGCCAGCAGCTTATTGCGGGGCGCCTACGAGCAGTACTTC
CASSLLRGAYEQYF
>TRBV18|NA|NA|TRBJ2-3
TGTGCCAGCTCAGTAGGCGCGGCCACAGATACGCAGTATTTT
CASSVGAATDTQYF
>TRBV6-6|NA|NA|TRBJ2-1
TGTGCCAGCAGTCCTGGTTGGGGGGGCCATGAGCAGTTCTTC
CASSPGWGGHEQFF
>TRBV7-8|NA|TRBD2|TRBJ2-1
TGTGCCAGCAGCCCCAGACTAGCGGGCGAGTTAAATGAGCAGTTCTTC
CASSPRLAGELNEQFF
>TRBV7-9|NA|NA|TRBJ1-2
TGTGCCAGCAGGGCGGACTATGGCTACACCTTC
CASRADYGYTF
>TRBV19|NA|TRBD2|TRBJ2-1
TGTGCCAGTAGCTCCCGGCGGGGGGGCCGACTTCCCTACAATGAGCAGTTCTTC
CASSSRRGGRLPYNEQFF
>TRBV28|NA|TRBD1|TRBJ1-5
TGTGCCAGCAGTTTTGAACAGGGGTTAAGTGGGCCCCAGCATTTT
CASSFEQGLSGPQHF
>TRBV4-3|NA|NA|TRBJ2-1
TGCGCCAGCAGCCAAAACAATTACAATGAGCAGTTCTTC
CASSQNNYNEQFF
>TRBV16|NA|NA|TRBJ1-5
TGTGCCAGCAGCCAATCGTTAACAGGAGGCAATCAGCCCCAGCATTTT
CASSQSLTGGNQPQHF
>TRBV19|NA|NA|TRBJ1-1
TGTGCCAGTAGTAGGGGGGCTGGAGCTGAAGCTTTCTTT
CASSRGAGAEAFF
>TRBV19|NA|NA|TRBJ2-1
TGTGCCAGTAGTCTAGGGTCCTACAATGAGCAGTTCTTC
CASSLGSYNEQFF
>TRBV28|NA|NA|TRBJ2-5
TGTGCCAGCAGTTTCCCAGAAAAAGAGACCCAGTACTTC
CASSFPEKETQYF